Listed below are T cell receptor beta chains from one sample, sequenced in a study of HIV-infected children after antiretroviral therapy interruption. TCRdb itself ran the 3' RACE reads through MiXCR, one entry per CDR3 protein. The sample includes approximately 96,000 distinct CDR3 sequences, roughly 6.7% of them seen just once. Sequenced material: CD45RA+ CD4+ T cells from PBMCs, pooled from several time points, taken from a donor given antiretroviral therapy, either interrupted or continuous. Every receptor here comes from a pool of human donors with HIV. Both conserved end residues are part of each CDR3. The order of the fields is D gene, V gene, clone size, J gene, CDR3 protein, CDR3 DNA. D genes are given only for firm matches. Size tells how often a clone was seen (once, few, many) or the class of an expanded clone, and some rows leave it out.

>.|TRBV27|many|TRBJ1-1
CASSPDGLNTEAFF
TGTGCCAGCAGCCCGGACGGTTTGAACACTGAAGCTTTCTTT
>.|TRBV29-1|many|TRBJ2-6
CSVSSVWGSGANVLTF
TGCAGCGTTTCTAGCGTTTGGGGCTCTGGGGCCAACGTCCTGACTTTC
>.|TRBV3-1|many|TRBJ2-4
CASSRRGSTAKNIQYF
TGTGCCAGCAGCCGGAGGGGGTCTACAGCCAAAAACATTCAGTACTTC
>.|TRBV19|few|TRBJ2-7
CASSIGEDHISYEQYF
TGTGCCAGTAGTATAGGGGAAGACCATATATCCTACGAGCAGTACTTC
>.|TRBV27|.|TRBJ1-1
CASRTGLVGEAFF
TGTGCCAGCAGGACAGGACTTGTGGGTGAAGCTTTCTTT
>TRBD1|TRBV9|many|TRBJ2-7
CASSVAWTGMNEQYF
TGTGCCAGCAGCGTAGCTTGGACAGGGATGAACGAGCAGTACTTC
>.|TRBV19|.|TRBJ1-5
CASSIPGVSSNQPQHF
TGTGCCAGTAGTATACCAGGGGTCAGTAGCAATCAGCCCCAGCATTTT
>.|TRBV24-1|.|TRBJ2-6
CATSSGASNVLTF
TGTGCCACCAGCTCAGGGGCTTCCAACGTCCTGACTTTC
>TRBD1|TRBV6-6|many|TRBJ1-1
CASSPHTTGGTEAFF
TGTGCCAGCAGCCCACATACGACAGGGGGCACTGAAGCTTTCTTT
>.|TRBV3-1|many|TRBJ2-5
CASSQDAEETQYF
TGTGCCAGCAGCCAAGATGCGGAAGAGACCCAGTACTTC